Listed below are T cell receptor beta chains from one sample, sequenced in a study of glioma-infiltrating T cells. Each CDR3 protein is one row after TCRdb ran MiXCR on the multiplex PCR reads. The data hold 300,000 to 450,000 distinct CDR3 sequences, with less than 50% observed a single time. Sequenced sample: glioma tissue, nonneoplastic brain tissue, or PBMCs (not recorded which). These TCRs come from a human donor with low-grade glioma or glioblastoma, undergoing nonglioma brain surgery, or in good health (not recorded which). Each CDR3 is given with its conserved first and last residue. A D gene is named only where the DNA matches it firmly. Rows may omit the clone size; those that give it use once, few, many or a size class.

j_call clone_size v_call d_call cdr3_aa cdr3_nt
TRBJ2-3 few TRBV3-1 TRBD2 CASSQVPGGGTDTQYF TGTGCCAGCAGCCAAGTCCCGGGGGGTGGGACAGATACGCAGTATTTT
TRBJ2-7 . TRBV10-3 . CAISFGPKPGEQYF TGTGCCATCAGTTTTGGGCCCAAACCGGGGGAGCAGTACTTC
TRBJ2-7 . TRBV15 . CATSRVLGGYEQYF TGTGCCACCAGCAGAGTATTAGGGGGTTACGAGCAGTACTTC
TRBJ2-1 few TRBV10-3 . CAISTASNEQFF TGTGCCATCAGCACAGCGAGCAATGAGCAGTTCTTC
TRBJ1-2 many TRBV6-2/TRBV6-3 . CASSFAGYGYTF TGTGCCAGCAGTTTCGCGGGCTATGGCTACACCTTC
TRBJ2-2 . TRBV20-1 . CSALGGELFF TGCAGTGCCTTGGGGGGGGAGCTGTTTTTT
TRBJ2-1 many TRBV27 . CASSSLSGDLAASSYNEQFF TGTGCCAGCAGTTCCCTCTCAGGGGACCTGGCGGCGAGCTCCTACAATGAGCAGTTCTTC
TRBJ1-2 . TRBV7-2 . CASSPRAGEVTGYTF TGTGCCAGCAGCCCACGGGCCGGGGAAGTGACGGGCTACACCTTC
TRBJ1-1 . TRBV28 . CASRRLGRNEAFF TGTGCCAGCCGGCGACTCGGGCGGAATGAAGCTTTCTTT
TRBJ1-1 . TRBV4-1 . CASSQVAGPTEAFF TGCGCCAGCAGCCAAGTAGCAGGGCCCACTGAAGCTTTCTTT
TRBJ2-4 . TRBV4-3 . CASSQEGSSKNIQYF TGCGCCAGCAGCCAAGAAGGGAGTTCCAAAAACATTCAGTACTTC